This TCR beta chain originates from a study of identical twins. Study-wide results and limits: Models predicted too little out-of-frame TCR alpha sharing in monozygotic twins. Excess twin sharing in beta out-of-frame sequences was weaker. Cord blood beta clonotypes present at high abundance carried fewer insertions; no such pattern appeared in memory repertoires.

TCRdb re-called the 5' RACE reads with MiXCR, one entry per CDR3 protein. Among nearly 650,000 distinct CDR3 sequences, under 8.5% were seen once, and the ten largest hold 1.6%. This CDR3 has 16 amino acids. Trimming took 4 bases from V and 6 from J; bases not matched to a gene: 13. This clonotype was observed at least ten times. The antigen remains undetermined. The sample was also reused in another study, on yellow fever vaccine responses in identical twins.

Sequencing input: PBMCs. This sequence originates from a woman between 18 and 29 years old in good health. This chain joins TRBV12-3 or TRBV12-4 and TRBJ2-7; 9 nucleotides align to TRBD1. The CDR3: CASSSRRSRTGVEQYF. The CDR3 DNA follows: TGTGCCAGCAGTTCCCGCCGGTCTAGGACAGGGGTCGAGCAGTACTTC.